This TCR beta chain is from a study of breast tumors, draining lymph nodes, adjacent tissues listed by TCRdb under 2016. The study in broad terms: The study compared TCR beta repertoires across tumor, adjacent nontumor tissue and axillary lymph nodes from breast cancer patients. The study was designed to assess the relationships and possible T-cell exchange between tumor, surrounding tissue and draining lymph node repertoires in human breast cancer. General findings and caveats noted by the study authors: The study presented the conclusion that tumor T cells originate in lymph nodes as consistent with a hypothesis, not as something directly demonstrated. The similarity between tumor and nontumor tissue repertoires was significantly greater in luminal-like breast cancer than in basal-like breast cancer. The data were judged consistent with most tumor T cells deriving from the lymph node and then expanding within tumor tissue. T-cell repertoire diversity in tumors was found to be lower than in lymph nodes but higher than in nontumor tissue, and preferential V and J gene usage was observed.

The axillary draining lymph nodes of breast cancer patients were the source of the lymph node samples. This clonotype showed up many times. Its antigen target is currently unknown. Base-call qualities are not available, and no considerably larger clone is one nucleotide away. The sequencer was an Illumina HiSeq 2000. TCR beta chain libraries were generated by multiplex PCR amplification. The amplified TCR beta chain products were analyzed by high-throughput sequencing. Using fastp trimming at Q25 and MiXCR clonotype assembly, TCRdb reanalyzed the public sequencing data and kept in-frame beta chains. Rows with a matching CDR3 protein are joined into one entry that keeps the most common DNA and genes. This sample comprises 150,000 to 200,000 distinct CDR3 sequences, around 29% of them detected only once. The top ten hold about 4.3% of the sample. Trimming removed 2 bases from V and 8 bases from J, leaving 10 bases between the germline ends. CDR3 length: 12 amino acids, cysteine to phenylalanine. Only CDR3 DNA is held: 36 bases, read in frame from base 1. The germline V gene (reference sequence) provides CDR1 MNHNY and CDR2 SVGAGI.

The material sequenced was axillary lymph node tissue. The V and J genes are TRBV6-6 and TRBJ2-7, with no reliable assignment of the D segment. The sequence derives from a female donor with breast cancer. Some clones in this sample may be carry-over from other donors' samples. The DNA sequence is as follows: TGTGCCAGCAGTTACCAAGGGATCAAGCAGTACTTC. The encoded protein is CASSYQGIKQYF.